This record looks at one TCR beta chain sequence and its context. Antigen unknown. Clones were sequenced by immunoSEQ multiplex PCR, and TCRdb holds only the in-frame ones, with some missing. The sample has approximately 4,400 clones, over 80% seen once. The sample belongs to a study of T cells after posttransplantation cyclophosphamide. General study results and limits: Donor CD8+ memory clones often dominated recipient blood repertoires at later times. Skin or GI-infiltrating T cells shared few TRB sequences with blood. Recipient CMV seropositivity and CMV reactivation strongly tracked TRB clonality.

Trimming left V 1 base short and J 4 bases short, with 10 bases between. Germline V gene lookup returns CDR1 KGHSY and CDR2 FQNENV. This CDR3 contains 14 residues. Treatment was busulfan-fludarabine conditioning, a marrow graft, and cyclophosphamide on days +3 and +4. This receptor was identified in a male patient aged 30 to 40 who received an allogeneic stem cell transplant from a related donor, was CMV-positive, and had no GVHD. Some T cells may trace back to the graft donor. This chain connects TRBV16 to TRBJ2-5; weak D call: TRBD2 (6 bases). The source was CD4+ T cells sorted from blood, collected roughly 220 days after a stem cell transplant with posttransplant cyclophosphamide. The CDR3 DNA is TGTGCCAGCAGCCAATGGAGGGTTTCAGAGACCCAGTACTTC. This gives the protein CASSQWRVSETQYF.